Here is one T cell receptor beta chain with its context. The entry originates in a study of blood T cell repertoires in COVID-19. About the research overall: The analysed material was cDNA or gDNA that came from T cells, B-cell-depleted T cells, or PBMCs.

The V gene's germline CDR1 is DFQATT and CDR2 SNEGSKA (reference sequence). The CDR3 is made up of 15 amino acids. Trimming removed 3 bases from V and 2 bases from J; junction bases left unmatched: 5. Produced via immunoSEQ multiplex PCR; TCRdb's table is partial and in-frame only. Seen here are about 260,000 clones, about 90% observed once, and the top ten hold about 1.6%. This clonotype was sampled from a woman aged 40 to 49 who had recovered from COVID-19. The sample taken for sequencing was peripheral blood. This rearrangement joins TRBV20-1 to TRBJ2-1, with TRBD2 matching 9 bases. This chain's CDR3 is CSASLQRGAYNEQFF. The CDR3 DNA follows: TGCAGTGCTAGTCTCCAGCGGGGGGCCTACAATGAGCAGTTCTTC.